The present entry profiles one TCR beta chain with its context. Its specificity is unknown. The data were obtained in a study of T-cell memory formation after mild COVID-19. Study as a whole: TCR clusters were mostly confined to one donor each.

Study results and limitations: Pre-infection memory held some responding clones, suggesting pre-existing cross-reactive T cells responded. Among clones contracting day 15 to 85, CD4/CD8 was balanced, whereas later expanders leaned CD4+.

5'RACE primed from the constant segment yielded TCR alpha and TCR beta cDNA libraries bearing sample barcodes and UMIs. TCRdb re-derived calls from the 5' RACE reads in MiXCR, one entry per CDR3 protein. This table holds about 560,000 distinct CDR3 sequences, less than 25% found once. This clonotype was sampled from an adult woman who had mild COVID-19 (a few samples of this study predate the infection). Cell type and time point are not known. What was sequenced was PBMCs or a T cell subset sorted from them (not recorded which).

The CDR3 here is CASSRMGSTEAFF. CDR3 sequence (DNA): TGTGCCAGCAGTCGGATGGGGAGCACTGAAGCTTTCTTT. J is TRBJ1-1 and V is TRBV28, with D hard to call. The CDR3 is 13 amino acids. Germline values: CDR1 MDHEN, CDR2 SYDVKM. V was clipped by 5 bases and J by 4 bases, with 11 bases between them.